This is a list of T cell receptor beta chains from one sample in a study of control samples from healthy donors and cancer patients. Clones were sequenced by immunoSEQ multiplex PCR, and TCRdb holds only the in-frame ones, with some missing. The sample consists of about 120,000 clones, about nine tenths of them appearing once. What was sequenced was blood. These receptors all come from a woman aged 45-65 years in good health. CDR3s include the opening cysteine and the closing phenylalanine or tryptophan. Each record gives: V gene, D gene, clone size, J gene, CDR3 protein, CDR3 DNA. D genes are given only for firm matches. Where a row states a size, it is once, few, many or the class of an expanded clone; other rows omit it.

V: TRBV28
D: NA
size: NA
J: TRBJ2-2
CDR3: CASSLPWGERLPGELFF
DNA: TGTGCCAGCAGTTTACCGTGGGGGGAGCGGCTCCCCGGGGAGCTGTTTTTT

V: TRBV28
D: NA
size: NA
J: TRBJ1-6
CDR3: CASSLSDRLENSPLHF
DNA: TGTGCCAGCAGTTTAAGTGACAGGCTCGAAAATTCACCCCTCCACTTT

V: TRBV2
D: NA
size: NA
J: TRBJ2-5
CDR3: CASSVISVETQYF
DNA: TGTGCCAGCAGTGTCATTAGCGTTGAGACCCAGTACTTC

V: TRBV28
D: NA
size: NA
J: TRBJ1-4
CDR3: CASSLQGKGEKLFF
DNA: TGTGCCAGCAGTTTACAAGGGAAGGGAGAAAAACTGTTTTTT

V: TRBV29-1
D: TRBD2
size: NA
J: TRBJ2-3
CDR3: CSVEGLAGALDTQYF
DNA: TGCAGCGTCGAAGGACTAGCGGGAGCCTTAGATACGCAGTATTTT

V: TRBV5-1
D: TRBD1
size: NA
J: TRBJ1-4
CDR3: CASSLAGQGGDEKLFF
DNA: TGCGCCAGCAGCTTGGCGGGACAGGGGGGAGATGAAAAACTGTTTTTT

V: TRBV6-5
D: NA
size: NA
J: TRBJ1-2
CDR3: CASSATLSNYGYTF
DNA: TGTGCCAGCAGCGCAACGTTGTCCAACTATGGCTACACCTTC

V: TRBV6-2/TRBV6-3
D: NA
size: NA
J: TRBJ1-1
CDR3: CASSTGVFTEAFF
DNA: TGTGCCAGCAGTACGGGGGTGTTCACTGAAGCTTTCTTT

V: TRBV7-9
D: NA
size: NA
J: TRBJ1-1
CDR3: CASSPALGGAEAFF
DNA: TGTGCCAGCAGCCCGGCGTTGGGGGGGGCTGAAGCTTTCTTT

V: TRBV1
D: NA
size: NA
J: TRBJ1-3
CDR3: CTTGGRERSSGNTIYF
DNA: TGCACCACCGGGGGGCGGGAGCGGAGCTCTGGAAACACCATATATTTT

V: TRBV7-9
D: NA
size: NA
J: TRBJ1-1
CDR3: CASSLVGGWVNTEAFF
DNA: TGTGCCAGCAGCTTAGTGGGGGGTTGGGTTAACACTGAAGCTTTCTTT

V: TRBV11-2
D: NA
size: NA
J: TRBJ1-1
CDR3: CASSLGVMNTEAFF
DNA: TGTGCCAGCAGCTTAGGAGTCATGAACACTGAAGCTTTCTTT

V: TRBV28
D: NA
size: NA
J: TRBJ2-2
CDR3: CASMILGGQNTGELFF
DNA: TGTGCCAGCATGATACTGGGAGGTCAGAACACCGGGGAGCTGTTTTTT

V: TRBV25-1
D: NA
size: NA
J: TRBJ1-2
CDR3: CASSGGDYGYTF
DNA: TGTGCCAGCAGTGGAGGGGACTATGGCTACACCTTC

V: TRBV5-8
D: NA
size: NA
J: TRBJ2-7
CDR3: CASSVPGLGADEQYF
DNA: TGTGCCAGCAGCGTGCCCGGGTTAGGGGCCGACGAGCAGTACTTC

V: TRBV6-6
D: TRBD1
size: NA
J: TRBJ1-1
CDR3: CASTRQGIAEAFF
DNA: TGTGCCAGCACTCGACAGGGTATTGCTGAAGCTTTCTTT

V: TRBV19
D: TRBD1
size: NA
J: TRBJ1-5
CDR3: CASSIRAGGNQPQHF
DNA: TGTGCCAGTAGTATCCGGGCAGGGGGGAATCAGCCCCAGCATTTT

V: TRBV9
D: NA
size: NA
J: TRBJ2-7
CDR3: CASSASPSLRSYEQYF
DNA: TGTGCCAGCAGCGCAAGCCCTTCCCTGAGGTCCTACGAGCAGTACTTC

V: TRBV3-1/TRBV3-2
D: NA
size: NA
J: TRBJ1-2
CDR3: CASSQEMTGYHNYGYTF
DNA: TGTGCCAGCAGCCAAGAAATGACAGGTTACCATAACTATGGCTACACCTTC

V: TRBV27
D: NA
size: NA
J: TRBJ1-5
CDR3: CASSFEGTSNQPQHF
DNA: TGTGCCAGCAGCTTTGAAGGTACTAGCAATCAGCCCCAGCATTTT

V: TRBV11-3
D: TRBD2
size: NA
J: TRBJ2-5
CDR3: CASSLVGGGVETQYF
DNA: TGTGCCAGCAGCTTAGTCGGCGGGGGGGTGGAGACCCAGTACTTC

V: TRBV11-2
D: NA
size: NA
J: TRBJ1-1
CDR3: CASSLVGPNTEAFF
DNA: TGTGCCAGCAGCTTAGTGGGGCCTAACACTGAAGCTTTCTTT

V: TRBV13
D: NA
size: NA
J: TRBJ2-7
CDR3: CASSLGGSPYEQYF
DNA: TGTGCCAGCAGCTTAGGCGGGTCCCCCTACGAGCAGTACTTC

V: TRBV19
D: NA
size: once
J: TRBJ2-1
CDR3: CASSEVASYNEQFF
DNA: TGTGCCAGTAGTGAGGTAGCCTCCTACAATGAGCAGTTCTTC

V: TRBV30
D: NA
size: NA
J: TRBJ1-5
CDR3: CAWASPGTQPQHF
DNA: TGTGCCTGGGCCTCCCCCGGCACTCAGCCCCAGCATTTT

V: TRBV28
D: NA
size: NA
J: TRBJ1-2
CDR3: CASRDGVAYTF
DNA: TGTGCCAGCCGGGACGGAGTAGCCTACACCTTC